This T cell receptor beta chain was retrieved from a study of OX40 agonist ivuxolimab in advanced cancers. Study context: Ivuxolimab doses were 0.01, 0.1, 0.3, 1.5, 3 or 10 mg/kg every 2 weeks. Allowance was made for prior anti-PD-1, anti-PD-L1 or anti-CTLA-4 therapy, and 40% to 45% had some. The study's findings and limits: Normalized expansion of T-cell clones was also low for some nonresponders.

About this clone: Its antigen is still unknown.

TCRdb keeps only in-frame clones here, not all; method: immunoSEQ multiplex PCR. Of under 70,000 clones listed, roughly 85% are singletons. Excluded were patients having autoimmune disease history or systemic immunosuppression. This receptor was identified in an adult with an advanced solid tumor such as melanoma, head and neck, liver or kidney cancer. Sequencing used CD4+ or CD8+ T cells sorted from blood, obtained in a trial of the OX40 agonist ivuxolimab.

Written as DNA, the CDR3 is TGTGCCAGCAGCCCGGGACTGTCATACAATGAGCAGTTCTTC. This codes for CASSPGLSYNEQFF. This chain joins TRBV11-2 and TRBJ2-1; a weak D match, TRBD2 (6 bases). Germline-derived CDR1 and CDR2 are SGHAT and FQNNGV. Trimming cost V 5 bases and J 4 bases, with 12 bases left between them. The CDR3 length is 14 residues.